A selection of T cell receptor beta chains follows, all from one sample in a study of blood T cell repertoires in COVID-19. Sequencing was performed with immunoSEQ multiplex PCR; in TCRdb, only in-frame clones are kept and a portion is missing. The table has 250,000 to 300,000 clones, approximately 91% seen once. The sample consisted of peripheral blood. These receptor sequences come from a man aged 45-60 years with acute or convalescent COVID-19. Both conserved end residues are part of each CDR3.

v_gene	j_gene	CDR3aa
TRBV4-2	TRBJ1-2	CASSQDLTGTHYGYTF
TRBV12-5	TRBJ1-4	CASGSGGTNEKLFF
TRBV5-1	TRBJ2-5	CASSLSGSAVETQYF
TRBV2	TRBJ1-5	CASTSTLSNQPQHF
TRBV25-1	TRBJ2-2	CASSESPGQVNTGELFF
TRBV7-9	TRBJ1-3	CASSRTGENTIYF
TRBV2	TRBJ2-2	CASSGASGGYANTGELFF
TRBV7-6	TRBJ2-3	CASSLVGGEDTQYF
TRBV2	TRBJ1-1	CASSADITEAFF
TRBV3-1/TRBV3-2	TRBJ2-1	CASSQDGAGGWSYNEQFF
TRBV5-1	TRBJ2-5	CASSTTGTAEETQYF
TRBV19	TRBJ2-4	CASSMKTGWNIQYF
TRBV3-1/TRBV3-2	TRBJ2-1	CASSHRRDSLSYNEQFF
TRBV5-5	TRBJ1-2	CASSLGQGTTYGYTF
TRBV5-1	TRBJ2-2	CASSLAGRTTGELFF
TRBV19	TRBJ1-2	CASSTPGLPGISYGYTF
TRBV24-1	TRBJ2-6	CATSSSASGANVLTF
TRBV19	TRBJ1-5	CASRGQGEQPQHF
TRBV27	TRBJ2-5	CASSPNSGSETQYF